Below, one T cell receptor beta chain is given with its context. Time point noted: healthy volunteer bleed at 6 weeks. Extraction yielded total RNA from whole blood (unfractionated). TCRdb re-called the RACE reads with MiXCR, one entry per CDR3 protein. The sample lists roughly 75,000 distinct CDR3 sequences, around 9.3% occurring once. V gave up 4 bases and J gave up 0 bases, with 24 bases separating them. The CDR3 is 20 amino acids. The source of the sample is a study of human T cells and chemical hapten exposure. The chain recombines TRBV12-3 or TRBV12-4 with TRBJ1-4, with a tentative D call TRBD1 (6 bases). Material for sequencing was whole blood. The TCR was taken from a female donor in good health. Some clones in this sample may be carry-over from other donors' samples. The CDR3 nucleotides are TGTGCCAGCAGTTACGACACCTTTCCCGGGACATTTGCAACTAATGAAAAACTGTTTTTT. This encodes CASSYDTFPGTFATNEKLFF.